The rows below give T cell receptor beta chains drawn from one sample of a study of blood T cell repertoires in COVID-19. Sequencing was performed with immunoSEQ multiplex PCR; in TCRdb, only in-frame clones are kept and a portion is missing. Altogether over 450,000 clones are present, roughly nine tenths being singletons, with the ten largest covering roughly 8%. The sequencing sample was made of peripheral blood. The receptors shown here come from a woman aged 50 to 65 with COVID-19, enrolled during active disease. Both conserved end residues are part of each CDR3. A D gene is named only where the DNA matches it firmly. Rows give clone size only sometimes, using once, few, many, or a class for an expanded clone.

j_call	v_call	d_call	clone_size	cdr3_aa	cdr3_nt
TRBJ2-3	TRBV4-1	TRBD2	once	CASSQTQLAGPRIKTDTQYF	TGCGCCAGCAGCCAAACGCAACTAGCGGGGCCCAGGATTAAAACAGATACGCAGTATTTT
TRBJ2-1	TRBV5-4	TRBD1	-	CASSPGQYNEQFF	TGTGCCAGCAGCCCGGGACAGTACAATGAGCAGTTCTTC
TRBJ2-3	TRBV29-1	-	-	CSVVQQGVGTDTQYF	TGCAGCGTTGTCCAACAGGGTGTCGGCACAGATACGCAGTATTTT
TRBJ2-3	TRBV5-5	TRBD2	-	CASSLGAGGLSSTDTQYF	TGTGCCAGCAGCTTGGGAGCGGGGGGACTATCTAGCACAGATACGCAGTATTTT
TRBJ2-6	TRBV29-1	-	-	CSVELGQGHSGANVLTF	TGCAGCGTTGAACTAGGGCAGGGCCACTCTGGGGCCAACGTCCTGACTTTC
TRBJ2-5	TRBV28	TRBD2	-	CASSSPLRAGGETQYF	TGTGCCAGCAGTTCCCCCTTGAGAGCGGGGGGAGAGACCCAGTACTTC
TRBJ2-1	TRBV3-1/TRBV3-2	-	-	CASSQDGPWNEQFF	TGTGCCAGCAGCCAAGATGGCCCGTGGAATGAGCAGTTCTTC
TRBJ2-7	TRBV9	TRBD2	-	CASSVGGGTSYEQYF	TGTGCCAGCAGCGTAGGGGGGGGTACCTCCTACGAGCAGTACTTC
TRBJ1-1	TRBV29-1	-	-	CSVKTFLGPEAFF	TGCAGCGTTAAGACGTTCCTGGGGCCTGAAGCTTTCTTT
TRBJ2-7	TRBV28	-	-	CASQGSYEQYF	TGTGCCTCCCAGGGCAGCTACGAGCAGTACTTC
TRBJ1-1	TRBV7-9	-	-	CASSLVQGDSPFF	TGTGCCAGCAGCTTAGTTCAGGGCGATTCTCCCTTCTTT
TRBJ2-2	TRBV3-1/TRBV3-2	-	-	CASSQGPGELFF	TGTGCCAGCAGCCAAGGGCCCGGGGAGCTGTTTTTT
TRBJ2-1	TRBV11-2	-	-	CASSPPVGAIVNEQFF	TGTGCCAGCAGCCCTCCGGTAGGGGCAATCGTGAATGAGCAGTTCTTC
TRBJ2-7	TRBV6-5	TRBD1	-	CASSVGTAPSYEQYF	TGTGCCAGCAGCGTAGGGACAGCCCCCTCCTACGAGCAGTACTTC
TRBJ2-1	TRBV5-4	TRBD2	once	CASSLGIRRGVYNEQFF	TGTGCCAGCAGCTTGGGAATTAGGCGGGGGGTCTACAATGAGCAGTTCTTC
TRBJ2-7	TRBV9	-	once	CASSVGGLSSYEQYF	TGTGCCAGCAGCGTAGGAGGGCTGAGCTCCTACGAGCAGTACTTC
TRBJ2-7	TRBV7-2	-	-	CASSSRTDSSYEQYF	TGTGCCAGCAGCTCCCGGACAGATTCCTCCTACGAGCAGTACTTC
TRBJ2-3	TRBV5-1	TRBD1	-	CASSLQGTLTDTQYF	TGCGCCAGCAGCTTACAGGGGACCCTCACAGATACGCAGTATTTT
TRBJ1-2	TRBV28	-	-	CASSTTPRYGYTF	TGTGCCAGCAGTACGACTCCGCGATATGGCTACACCTTC
TRBJ2-7	TRBV28	TRBD2	-	CASSEAGGTTYEQYF	TGTGCCAGCAGCGAAGCGGGGGGGACAACCTACGAGCAGTACTTC
TRBJ2-7	TRBV27	-	-	CASSNVAAKLYEQYF	TGTGCCAGCAGCAATGTAGCGGCGAAACTCTACGAGCAGTACTTC
TRBJ1-3	TRBV19	-	-	CASLSSSGRSGNTIYF	TGTGCCAGTTTGTCTAGTTCCGGGAGGTCTGGAAACACCATATATTTT
TRBJ2-7	TRBV6-6	TRBD1	-	CASSYRDRDYEQYF	TGTGCCAGCAGTTACAGGGACAGGGATTACGAGCAGTACTTC
TRBJ1-5	TRBV19	TRBD1	-	CASSSGTGNQPQHF	TGTGCCAGTTCCTCCGGGACAGGGAATCAGCCCCAGCATTTT
TRBJ1-1	TRBV14	TRBD1	-	CASSRDRNTEAFF	TGTGCCAGCAGCCGGGACAGGAACACTGAAGCTTTCTTT
TRBJ1-5	TRBV6-5	TRBD1	-	CASSRDRVQPQHF	TGTGCCAGCAGTCGGGACAGGGTTCAGCCCCAGCATTTT
TRBJ1-6	TRBV6-5	TRBD1	-	CASKPGQGESPLHF	TGTGCCAGCAAACCGGGACAGGGGGAATCACCCCTCCACTTT
TRBJ1-2	TRBV30	-	-	CAWSLTGQGYTF	TGTGCCTGGAGTTTGACAGGACAAGGCTACACCTTC